The 25 T cell receptor beta chains listed next were all sequenced from one sample in a study of T cells in Graves' hyperthyroidism and ophthalmopathy (dated by TCRdb to between 2017 and 2020). The protocol used for the library was multiplex PCR. Reads for this sample came from an Illumina HiSeq 2000. TCR beta CDR3 regions were amplified from RNA transcripts. The first round of RT-PCR for the TCR CDR3 was performed with the HTBI primer set and the Qiagen OneStep RT-PCR kit. TCRdb took the public reads, trimmed them with fastp at Q25, ran MiXCR for clone calling and kept in-frame beta chains. Every CDR3 protein is listed once, alongside the most common genes and DNA of its rows. Here the sample has fewer than 600,000 distinct CDR3 sequences; over 13% occur a single time. Of the sample, about 17% is held by the ten largest clones. Source material: blood. The receptors originated from a woman younger than 30 with Graves' hyperthyroidism.

The chain couples TRBV18 to TRBJ1-2; TRBD1 is a possible D gene (6 bases). This CDR3 region has 14 residues. V was cut by 3 bases and J by 3 bases, with 11 bases left in between. Germline values: CDR1 KGHSH, CDR2 LQKENI. DNA for the CDR3: TGTGCCAGCTCACCCTGGGACACTCACTATGGCTACACCTTC. This gives the protein CASSPWDTHYGYTF.

The chain couples TRBV5-1 to TRBJ2-7, with D perhaps TRBD1 (6 bases). Germline V lookup: CDR1 SGHRS, CDR2 YFSETQ. The CDR3 extends over 13 amino acids. With 2 bases removed from V and 2 bases from J, the gap between germline ends came to 8 bases. The CDR3 DNA sequence: TGCGCCAGCAGCTTCCGGGACACCTACGAGCAGTACTTC. It encodes CASSFRDTYEQYF.

V is TRBV27 and J is TRBJ1-3, with TRBD1 matching 7 bases. Germline V CDR1 and CDR2: MNHEY, SMNVEV (reference sequence). J lost 4 bases, V lost 5 bases, and 8 bases had no gene match. The CDR3 contains 15 residues. The CDR3 spells CASSPSTGSGNTIYF. The CDR3 nucleotides are TGTGCCAGCAGTCCCTCGACAGGGAGCGGAAACACCATATATTTT.

This clonotype has at least ten counts. The chain is built from TRBV9 and TRBJ2-2; D is uncertain. The CDR3 sequence is 14 residues long. The V gene lost 5 bases and the J gene lost 3 bases, with 11 bases spanning the gap. CDR1 is SGDLS and CDR2 is YYNGEE in the germline V gene. For the CDR3, the DNA is TGTGCCAGCAGGTCGTCGGGTTACACCGGGGAGCTGTTTTTT. Protein product: CASRSSGYTGELFF.

The chain joins TRBV2 to TRBJ2-1, with 8 bases that match TRBD2. CDR3 length: 15 residues. With 5 bases clipped from V and 2 bases from J, the junction kept 5 bases outside the gene matches. CDR1 is SNHLY, CDR2 FYNNEI, per germline. CDR3 bases: TGTGCCAGCAGTCTCAGAGCGGGAGCCTACAATGAGCAGTTCTTC. Its translation is CASSLRAGAYNEQFF. Full variable domain (outside the CDR3, taken from reference TRBV2 and TRBJ2-1): EPEVTQTPSHQVTQMGQEVILRCVPISNHLYFYWYRQILGQKVEFLVSFYNNEISEKSEIFDDQFSVERPDGSNFTLKIRSTKLEDSAMYFCASSLRAGAYNEQFFGPGTRLTVL.

This clonotype showed up just a few times. This chain joins TRBV5-8 and TRBJ2-5, with D uncertain. CDR1 is SGHTS, CDR2 YDEGEE, per germline. The CDR3 is 13 amino acids. V was pared by 9 bases and J by 5 bases, with 17 bases between. The CDR3 region has the DNA TGTGCCACCTTACGTGGTCTTGGGGAGACCCAGTACTTC. This encodes CATLRGLGETQYF. The full variable domain, in which reference TRBV5-8 and TRBJ2-5 provide the parts outside the CDR3, is EAGVTQSPTHLIKTRGQQATLRCSPISGHTSVYWYQQALGLGLQFLLWYDEGEERNRGNFPPRFSGRQFPNYSSELNVNALELEDSALYLCATLRGLGETQYFGPGTRLLVL.

This clonotype was picked up many times. CDR3 coding DNA: TGTGCCAGCAGCTTAGGGGGCCGAGGGCCCCGAGATACGCAGTATTTT. This gives the protein CASSLGGRGPRDTQYF. The rearrangement uses TRBV11-2 and TRBJ2-3; possibly TRBD1 or TRBD2 for D (5 bases each). V lost 1 base and J lost 5, with 16 bases in between. The V gene's germline CDR1 is SGHAT and CDR2 FQNNGV. This CDR3 is built from 16 residues.

About this clonotype: One junction end does not reproduce the germline sequence, and a read error may be involved. The CDR3 here is CASSRTQVLGNSPPHF. The CDR3 DNA is TGCGCCAGCAGCCGTACTCAGGTCCTTGGTAATTCACCCCCCCACTTT. The chain uses TRBV5-1 and TRBJ1-6; D uncertain. The V gene's germline CDR1 is SGHRS and CDR2 YFSETQ. The CDR3 covers 16 residues.

This clonotype came up many times. The J gene is TRBJ1-1, the V gene TRBV3-1; no clear D gene. The CDR3 is 13 residues long. Germline V gene lookup returns CDR1 LGHDT and CDR2 YNNKEL (reference sequence). V lost 0 bases and J lost 6, with 8 bases in between. The CDR3 sequence: CASSQDLGSEAFF. In DNA form, the CDR3 reads TGTGCCAGCAGCCAAGATCTGGGATCTGAAGCTTTCTTT.

This clonotype was counted ten times or more. This rearrangement joins TRBV27 to TRBJ2-7; 12 nucleotides align to TRBD2. The CDR3 is made up of 15 amino acids. Germline CDR1 reads MNHEY; CDR2 reads SMNVEV (reference sequence). Germline trimming cut 3 bases from V and 5 bases from J; bases unmatched to any gene: 5. The CDR3 region is CASSFLGLAGNEQYF. DNA of the CDR3: TGTGCCAGCAGTTTCCTCGGACTAGCGGGAAACGAGCAGTACTTC.

This clonotype was found a few times. The rearrangement uses TRBV29-1 and TRBJ1-5; D might be TRBD1 (5 bases). The ends were cut back, 7 bases at V and 7 bases at J, with 23 bases in the middle. There are 15 residues in the CDR3. Germline V gene data show CDR1 as SQVTM and CDR2 as ANQGSEA. The CDR3 DNA is TGCAGCGCTCTATCCCTTGTTGGGGCAGGCCAGCCCCAGCATTTT. Its translation: CSALSLVGAGQPQHF. The complete variable domain, with remaining parts taken from reference TRBV29-1 and TRBJ1-5, reads SAVISQKPSRDICQRGTSLTIQCQVDSQVTMMFWYRQQPGQSLTLIATANQGSEATYESGFVIDKFPISRPNLTFSTLTVSNMSPEDSSIYLCSALSLVGAGQPQHFGDGTRLSIL.

This clonotype was recorded at least ten times. The V gene is TRBV20-1, the J gene TRBJ2-7, with 8 bases aligning to TRBD1. Germline V CDR1 and CDR2: DFQATT, SNEGSKA (reference sequence). The ends lost 5 bases at V and 4 bases at J; junction bases unmatched: 7. The CDR3 contains 13 residues. The CDR3 sequence is CSALRGLGYEQYV. The CDR3 DNA reads TGCAGTGCTCTCAGGGGGCTGGGGTACGAGCAGTACGTC.

This clonotype was picked up many times. The rearrangement joins TRBV27 to TRBJ2-4; 7 bases align to TRBD2. CDR3 length: 13 amino acids. V shed 2 bases, J shed 8 bases, and the junction held 3 bases outside the gene matches. Germline CDR1 reads MNHEY; CDR2 reads SMNVEV (reference sequence). The CDR3 loop is CASSLGLVDIQYF. The CDR3 DNA is TGTGCCAGCAGTTTAGGACTAGTAGACATTCAGTACTTC.

This clonotype was seen ten or more times. The chain links TRBV10-2 to TRBJ2-7; D not resolved. Looked up from germline, CDR1 is WSHSY and CDR2 is SAAADI. The CDR3 length is 13 residues. Trimming took 2 bases from V and 0 from J, leaving 5 bases between them. CDR3: CASSEGPSYEQYF. The CDR3 DNA reads as TGCGCCAGCAGTGAGGGACCCTCCTACGAGCAGTACTTC.

This chain connects TRBV30 to TRBJ1-2, with D possibly matching TRBD1 (6 bases). This CDR3 has 12 amino acids. V was shortened by 1 base and J by 8 bases, with 11 bases between the two germline ends. CDR1 and CDR2 (germline): GTSNPN, SVGIG (reference sequence). This CDR3 is CAWSGSGEGYTF. DNA for the CDR3: TGTGCCTGGAGTGGTTCAGGGGAGGGCTACACCTTC.

This clonotype was detected ten times or more. This rearrangement joins TRBV12-3 or TRBV12-4 to TRBJ1-5; possibly TRBD1 for D (5 bases). V was pared by 8 bases and J by 5 bases, with 13 bases between. This CDR3 is 13 amino acids long. The CDR3 reads CASQWDGDQPQHF. In DNA form, the CDR3 reads TGTGCCAGCCAATGGGACGGCGATCAGCCCCAGCATTTT.

This clonotype came up a few times. The chain combines TRBV10-3 with TRBJ1-5; the D gene is possibly TRBD1 (6 bases). V gave up 8 bases and J gave up 2 bases, with 13 bases separating them. This CDR3 has 14 residues. Per germline, CDR1 ENHRY and CDR2 SYGVKD. This CDR3 is CAISRAGGNQPQHF. The CDR3 DNA follows: TGTGCCATCTCACGGGCAGGGGGCAATCAGCCCCAGCATTTT.

Ten or more counts support this clonotype. The V call is TRBV5-1, the J call TRBJ2-7, with D possibly being TRBD2 (6 bases). The CDR3 has 16 residues. Germline CDR1 is SGHRS and CDR2 is YFSETQ. Trimming took off 7 bases at V and 7 bases at J, with 27 bases between the two ends. For the CDR3, the DNA is TGCGCCAGCGGATCGTTTGGTATAGGCGGGGCGGGGGAGCAGTACTTC. This translates into CASGSFGIGGAGEQYF.

This clonotype has just a few counts. V usage is TRBV6-1 and J usage is TRBJ2-5; D possibly corresponds to TRBD1 (6 bases). Germline V CDR1 and CDR2: MNHNS, SASEGT. The CDR3 consists of 15 residues. V gave up 6 bases and J gave up 5 bases, with 19 bases separating them. In DNA, the CDR3 is TGTGCCAGCAGCACCTCCGGGACACCCGGGGAGACCCAGTACTTC. This gives the protein CASSTSGTPGETQYF.

This clonotype appeared a few times. J is TRBJ1-6 and V is TRBV5-1; a weak D match, TRBD1 (5 bases). The length of the CDR3 is 16 residues. Germline V gives CDR1 SGHRS, CDR2 YFSETQ. Trimming left V 4 bases short and J 5 bases short, with 16 bases between. This CDR3 is CASSHGLPGDNSPLHF. CDR3 nucleotides: TGCGCCAGCAGCCACGGGCTTCCGGGGGATAATTCACCCCTCCACTTT.

This clonotype was recorded at least ten times. V and J are TRBV12-3 or TRBV12-4 and TRBJ2-1, with 14 bases fitting TRBD2. The CDR3 loop spans 16 amino acids. J lost 6 bases, V lost 6 bases, and 7 bases had no gene match. In DNA form, the CDR3 reads TGTGCCAGCAGCAAACAAGGGACTAGCGGGAGCAATGAGCAGTTCTTC. Translation gives CASSKQGTSGSNEQFF.

In its sample, this clonotype was seen many times. The rearrangement links TRBV12-5 to TRBJ1-1, with D uncertain. Trimming pared 7 bases from V and 1 base from J, leaving 7 bases between. Germline values: CDR1 LGHNT, CDR2 FRNRAP. This CDR3 comprises 12 residues. DNA for the CDR3: TGTGCTAGTGAAAGAGCGAACACTGAAGCTTTCTTT. This gives the protein CASERANTEAFF.

The chain combines TRBV5-1 with TRBJ2-7; 10 nucleotides match TRBD2. The CDR3 covers 15 residues. From germline, CDR1 is SGHRS and CDR2 YFSETQ. With 4 bases clipped from V and 2 bases from J, the junction kept 6 bases outside the gene matches. CDR3: CASSRTSGPTYEQYF. CDR3 nucleotide sequence: TGCGCCAGCAGCCGGACTAGCGGTCCCACCTACGAGCAGTACTTC.

This clonotype was found many times. The chain couples TRBV20-1 to TRBJ2-5; no clear D. Germline CDR1 DFQATT, CDR2 SNEGSKA (reference sequence). This CDR3 contains 15 residues. Trimming took 4 bases from V and 0 from J, leaving 15 bases between them. The CDR3, as DNA: TGCAGTGCTACCCCGTACCGGGCCCACCAAGAGACCCAGTACTTC. Translated: CSATPYRAHQETQYF.

This clonotype was recorded at least ten times. The chain couples TRBV7-6 to TRBJ1-1, with D uncertain. Germline V gene lookup returns CDR1 SGHVS and CDR2 FNYEAQ. The ends were cut back, 4 bases at V and 2 bases at J, with 11 bases in the middle. The CDR3 loop spans 14 amino acids. Written as DNA, the CDR3 is TGTGCCAGCAGCTCTGAGACGGAAAACACTGAAGCTTTCTTT. As protein: CASSSETENTEAFF.